This TCR beta chain was sequenced during a study of cytomegalovirus exposure and HLA in healthy donors. Vbeta (60) and Jbeta (13) primers were used in the PCR. Some clones are missing from TCRdb's copy, which holds only in-frame ones; the method was immunoSEQ multiplex PCR. Counted here are fewer than 250,000 clones, over 80% occurring once; the ten biggest clones make up around 6%. This CDR3 has 15 residues. Germline lookup yields CDR1 MNHEY and CDR2 SMNVEV (reference sequence). J gave up 1 base and V 8 bases, and 8 bases lay outside the gene matches. About this clone itself: Its antigen is not known.

Findings of the study overall: There were some 150 TCR beta chains listed as cytomegalovirus-associated. DRB1 had the most TCR associations and HLA-C the fewest, a later analysis found, with rates varying by HLA locus.

Sequenced: PBMCs. This sequence was found in a middle-aged man in good health and CMV-seropositive. The rearrangement joins TRBV27 to TRBJ1-1; 9 nucleotides line up with TRBD1. The CDR3 region has the DNA TGTGCCAGCGGAACCCAACAGGGGGCGAACACTGAAGCTTTCTTT. Its protein is CASGTQQGANTEAFF.